Below, one T cell receptor beta chain is given with its context. Its antigen target is currently unknown. Per-base quality was not reported, and no clone a single base away is much larger than it. These data originate in a study of shared clonotypes between healthy human individuals (dated by TCRdb to about 2020). With respect to the entire study: A few men and a couple of women, aged 18 to 49 years, made up the cohort. Each donor's leukapheresis produced roughly between roughly 0.85 and 9.5 billion PBMCs. To increase sequencing depth and limit assay-specific biases, different laboratories used diverse techniques to prepare libraries and sequence TCR repertoires. Per donor, three plates each were used for CD4 naive and CD4 memory, two for CD8 naive, and one for CD8 memory. To estimate repertoire size and how much clonotypes are shared between individuals, the study performed deep sequencing of blood TCR repertoires from about five healthy adults. Here is what the overall study found, with its caveats: Because the study included only a small number of donors, the genetic and exposure-history diversity represented was limited. About 4.5% of naive CD4, 3% to 3.5% of naive CD8, around 2.3% of memory CD4, and over 0.35% of memory CD8 clonotypes were shared across four donors. Larger estimated clonotype richness was generally found for naive subsets than for memory subsets. Pairwise subsampling led to the expectation that sequencing depth would affect the degree of clonotype sharing among donors. Higher generation probabilities were observed for clonotypes shared by all four sorted-subset donors than for non-shared clonotypes. Rarefaction of sorted-subset datasets indicated incomplete sequencing despite the large sequencing depth. Sampling was restricted to blood, and TCR repertoires in tissue are likely to differ from TCR repertoires in blood.

Using the deep immunoSEQ assay, multiplex PCR amplified TCR CDR3 regions from genomic DNA. Extracted genomic DNA from each cell subset was spread evenly across all wells of several immunoSEQ 96-well plates, with each plate serving as a replicate. For sorted subsets, about 200 ng genomic DNA, equal to about 30,000 T cell genomes, was loaded into each replicate PCR. Purified libraries were measured with a Qubit 3.0 fluorometer, size-checked on a Bioanalyzer 2100, and measured again with the KAPA Library Quantification kit. A separate single-read 150-cycle Illumina NextSeq 550 flow cell was used to sequence each immunoSEQ 96-well plate. On the study's bioinformatics: The immunoSEQ output contained only junctional sequences without quality scores, so filtering could not match that applied to full-length reads. To assign V/J genes and CDR3, sequences were annotated using PyIR, a Python wrapper for IgBLAST v1.9, with IMGT germline references. Reads were removed for weak V/J assignments (E-value above 1e-6), missing CDR3, stop codons, out-of-frame junctions, or ambiguous translated residues. V3J clonotypes were defined as sequences sharing the same inferred V gene, J gene, and CDR3 amino acid sequence. Percentage overlap between repertoires was computed as shared unique clonotypes divided by the size of the smaller repertoire. RTK rarefaction, the Chao1 estimator, and Recon v2.1 estimates of unobserved clonotypes were used to assess repertoire richness. Generation probabilities for all TCRbeta clonotypes obtained by the gDNA method from a handful of donors were computed using OLGA. TCRdb re-hosts the immuneACCESS table, in-frame sequences only. Its copies lack some clones; in the studies checked, an unresolved V gene accounts for under half of them, and the cause for the rest is not known. V, J and clone size are taken as reported in that table, and D and trimming were inferred from the DNA itself. In all, the sample holds 2 million to 2.5 million clones, and about nine tenths of those were seen once. Of the sample, 0.37% is held by the ten largest clones.

V lost 7 bases and J lost 0 bases, and the count of bases not matched to a germline gene is 5. The CDR3 starts with the cysteine, ends with the phenylalanine, and has 16 residues. Only CDR3 DNA is held: 48 bases, read in frame from base 1. Looking up the germline V gene yields CDR1 ENHRY and CDR2 SYGVKD. Healthy HIV-negative adults with no recently reported acute infections or vaccinations were included as donors. Every donor was a Caucasian adult living in Nashville, Tennessee, USA. CD4+ T cells were enriched by magnetic negative selection; naive cells were then positively selected on CD45RA, and the negative fraction formed the memory subset. After blood collection by leukapheresis, PBMCs were isolated using Ficoll-Histopaque density gradient centrifugation and then cryopreserved in the vapor phase of liquid nitrogen. Analytical flow cytometry was used to check the purity and quantity of every magnetically sorted T cell population. Genomic DNA was isolated from each sorted fraction and quantified by UV absorbance on a Nanodrop 2000c.

The rearrangement combines TRBV10-3 with TRBJ2-1, with 11 central nucleotides matching TRBD2. The receptor was derived from a man aged 18 to 29 in good health. Some clones in this sample may be carry-over from other donors' samples. Sequencing input: naive CD4+ T cells from PBMCs. According to the study, the label for this sample's cell subset or site signals: CD45RA+ positively selected. The sequence in DNA is TGTGCCATCAAAGGGACTAGCGGTGACTCCTACAATGAGCAGTTCTTC. Its protein product is CAIKGTSGDSYNEQFF.